This TCR beta chain came from a study of blood T cell repertoires in COVID-19. CDR3 length equals 15 residues. Trimming pared 4 bases from V and 3 bases from J, leaving 16 bases between. Germline V CDR1 and CDR2: SGHRS, YFSETQ. Original handling: It was from reference gene primer amplification that nucleated cell counts were estimated. Using immunoSEQ multiplex PCR, the repertoire was profiled, and TCRdb retains in-frame clones only, with some absent. That table is the source of V, J and clone size, and D and trimming were worked out from the DNA. The sample yields some 670,000 clones, 85% to 90% seen once.

Source material: peripheral blood. This receptor was taken from a young woman with acute or convalescent COVID-19. This chain connects TRBV5-1 to TRBJ2-5, with D perhaps TRBD2 (6 bases). This CDR3 is CASSLRTKSEETQYF. Here the CDR3 DNA reads TGCGCCAGCAGCCTTCGGACTAAATCCGAAGAGACCCAGTACTTC. Based on the CDR3 plus reference TRBV5-1 and TRBJ2-5, the full variable domain is KAGVTQTPRYLIKTRGQQVTLSCSPISGHRSVSWYQQTPGQGLQFLFEYFSETQRNKGNFPGRFSGRQFSNSRSEMNVSTLELGDSALYLCASSLRTKSEETQYFGPGTRLLVL.